The 7 T cell receptor beta chains presented below share a single source sample, sequenced in a study of long-term antiretroviral therapy in people with HIV. Investigators performed immunoSEQ version v3.0 at survey level. TCRdb keeps only in-frame clones here, not all; method: immunoSEQ multiplex PCR. The repertoire includes roughly 16,000 clones, around 88% of them detected once, and approximately 15% sits in the top ten. The sequences come from unsorted PBMCs, collected approximately 2.3 years before starting antiretroviral therapy. These receptors were obtained from a woman aged 30 to 39 with HIV.

J is TRBJ2-7 and V is TRBV6-6; D remains unclear. V shed 3 bases and J shed 2 bases, with 2 bases lying between them. Germline V CDR1 and CDR2: MNHNY, SVGAGI (reference sequence). CDR3 length: 11 amino acids. In nucleotides, the CDR3 is TGTGCCAGCAGTTATGCCTACGAGCAGTACTTC. Translation gives CASSYAYEQYF.

The chain links TRBV4-3 to TRBJ2-1; D is possibly TRBD2 (6 bases). CDR3 length: 16 residues. The V end lost 4 bases, the J end lost 0 bases, and 13 bases lay between the germline ends. From germline, CDR1 is LGHNA and CDR2 YSLEER. This chain's CDR3 is CASSLAWGLSYNEQFF. CDR3 DNA sequence: TGCGCCAGCAGCCTTGCGTGGGGACTCTCCTACAATGAGCAGTTCTTC.

The rearrangement joins TRBV19 to TRBJ1-1, with 7 bases fitting TRBD1. V gave up 3 bases and J gave up 4 bases; unmatched junction bases: 14. This CDR3 has 17 amino acids. Germline V gene lookup returns CDR1 LNHDA and CDR2 SQIVND (reference sequence). The CDR3 sequence: CASSMSNLGQSSTEAFF. Written as DNA, the CDR3 is TGTGCCAGTAGTATGTCGAACTTGGGACAGTCGAGCACTGAAGCTTTCTTT.

This sequence joins TRBV7-9 and TRBJ2-3; D not certain. Germline CDR1 and CDR2: SEHNR and FQNEAQ (reference sequence). There are 14 residues in the CDR3. Trimming pared 5 bases from V and 1 base from J, leaving 10 bases between. CDR3 amino acids: CASSPLEGTDTQYF. CDR3 nucleotide sequence: TGTGCCAGCAGCCCCCTTGAAGGCACAGATACGCAGTATTTT. The full variable domain, its missing parts supplied by reference TRBV7-9 and TRBJ2-3, is DTGVSQNPRHKITKRGQNVTFRCDPISEHNRLYWYRQTLGQGPEFLTYFQNEAQLEKSRLLSDRFSAERPKGSFSTLEIQRTEQGDSAMYLCASSPLEGTDTQYFGPGTRLTVL.

The J gene is TRBJ2-6, the V gene TRBV19; 8 bases map to TRBD1. This CDR3 spans 18 amino acids. The V gene's germline CDR1 is LNHDA and CDR2 SQIVND (reference sequence). The V and J ends lost 6 bases and 1 base, in that order; junction bases with no gene match: 11. The CDR3 protein is CASRRTRTGPSGANVLTF. CDR3 DNA: TGTGCCAGTAGAAGGACCCGGACAGGGCCTTCTGGGGCCAACGTCCTGACTTTC.

The rearrangement joins TRBV10-3 to TRBJ2-2, with a tentative D call TRBD1 (5 bases). V lost 3 bases and J lost 0, with 14 bases in between. The length of the CDR3 is 17 residues. Per germline, CDR1 ENHRY and CDR2 SYGVKD. The CDR3 coding sequence is TGTGCCATCAGTGACCCTCCACAGGCCTCGAACACCGGGGAGCTGTTTTTT. This codes for CAISDPPQASNTGELFF.

The gene calls are TRBV6-6 and TRBJ1-6; weak D call: TRBD1 (5 bases). With 0 bases removed from V and 8 bases from J, the gap between germline ends came to 14 bases. The germline V gene has CDR1 MNHNY and CDR2 SVGAGI (reference sequence). The CDR3 loop spans 16 amino acids. CDR3 in amino acids: CASSYSNWGRDSPLHF. Here the CDR3 DNA reads TGTGCCAGCAGTTACTCGAATTGGGGGAGGGATTCACCCCTCCACTTT.